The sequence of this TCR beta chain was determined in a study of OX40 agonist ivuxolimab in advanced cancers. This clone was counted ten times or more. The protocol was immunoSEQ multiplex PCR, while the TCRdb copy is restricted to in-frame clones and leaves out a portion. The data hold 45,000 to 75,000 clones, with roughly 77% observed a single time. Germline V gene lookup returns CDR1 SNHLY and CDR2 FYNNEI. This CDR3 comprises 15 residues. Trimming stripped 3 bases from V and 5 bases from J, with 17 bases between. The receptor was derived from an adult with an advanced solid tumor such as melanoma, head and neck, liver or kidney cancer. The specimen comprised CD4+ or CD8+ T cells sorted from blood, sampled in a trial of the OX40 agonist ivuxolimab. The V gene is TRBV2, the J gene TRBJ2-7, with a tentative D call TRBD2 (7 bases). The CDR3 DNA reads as TGTGCCAGCAGTGACGTAGAGGGGGGGGTCAACGAGCAGTACTTC. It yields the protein CASSDVEGGVNEQYF.